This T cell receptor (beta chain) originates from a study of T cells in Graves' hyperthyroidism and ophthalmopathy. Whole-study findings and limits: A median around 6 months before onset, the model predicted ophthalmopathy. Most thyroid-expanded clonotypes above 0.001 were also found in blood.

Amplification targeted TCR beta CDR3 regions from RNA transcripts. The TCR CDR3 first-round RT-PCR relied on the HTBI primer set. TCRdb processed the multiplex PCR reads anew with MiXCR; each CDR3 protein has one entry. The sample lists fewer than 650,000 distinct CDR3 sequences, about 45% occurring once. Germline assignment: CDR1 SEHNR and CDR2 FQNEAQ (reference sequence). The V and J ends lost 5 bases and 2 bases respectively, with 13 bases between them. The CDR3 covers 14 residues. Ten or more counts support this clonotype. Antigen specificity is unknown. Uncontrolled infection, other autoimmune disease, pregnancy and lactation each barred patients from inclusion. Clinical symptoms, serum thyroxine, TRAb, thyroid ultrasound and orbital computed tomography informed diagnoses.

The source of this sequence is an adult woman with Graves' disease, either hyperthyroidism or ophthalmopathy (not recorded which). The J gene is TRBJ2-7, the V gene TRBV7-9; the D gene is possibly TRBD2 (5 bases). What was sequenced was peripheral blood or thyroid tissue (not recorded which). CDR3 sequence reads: CASSPRTSTYEQYF. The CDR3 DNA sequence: TGTGCCAGCAGCCCCAGGACTTCTACCTACGAGCAGTACTTC. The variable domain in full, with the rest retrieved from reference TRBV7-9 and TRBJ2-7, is DTGVSQNPRHKITKRGQNVTFRCDPISEHNRLYWYRQTLGQGPEFLTYFQNEAQLEKSRLLSDRFSAERPKGSFSTLEIQRTEQGDSAMYLCASSPRTSTYEQYFGPGTRLTVT.